Following are 26 T cell receptor beta chains from one sample sequenced in a study of identical twins. TCRdb processed the 5' RACE reads anew with MiXCR; each CDR3 protein has one entry. The sample holds under 900,000 distinct CDR3 sequences, more than 9% seen once. The sample was also linked to a second study, of yellow fever vaccine responses in identical twins.

Sequencing used PBMCs. The receptors derive from a woman aged 18-29 years in good health.

The chain uses TRBV28 and TRBJ1-1; D is unclear. Trimming removed 3 bases from V and 9 bases from J, with 11 bases in between. CDR3 size: 12 residues. Germline V gives CDR1 MDHEN, CDR2 SYDVKM. CDR3 sequence reads: CASSFALGKAFF. Here the CDR3 DNA reads TGTGCCAGCAGTTTCGCCCTCGGGAAAGCTTTCTTT.

This clonotype was seen repeatedly, ten times or more. V and J are TRBV5-1 and TRBJ1-1; D is perhaps TRBD1 (5 bases). V gave up 3 bases and J gave up 6 bases, with 21 bases separating them. The germline V gene has CDR1 SGHRS and CDR2 YFSETQ. This CDR3 contains 16 residues. The CDR3, as DNA: TGCGCCAGCAGCTGGGAAGGTTCGGGGACGAGAGCTGAAGCTTTCTTT. The encoded protein is CASSWEGSGTRAEAFF.

This chain joins TRBV3-1 and TRBJ2-5, with unresolved D. Germline V gene lookup returns CDR1 LGHDT and CDR2 YNNKEL (reference sequence). The CDR3 consists of 14 residues. V shed 0 bases and J shed 1 base, with 6 bases lying between them. For the CDR3, the DNA is TGTGCCAGCAGCCAAGAACGGTTCCAAGAGACCCAGTACTTC. This gives the protein CASSQERFQETQYF.

In its sample, this clonotype was seen a few times. The CDR3 sequence: CASSPGTSGSWNEQFF. In DNA form, the CDR3 reads TGTGCCAGCAGCCCTGGGACTAGCGGGAGTTGGAATGAGCAGTTCTTC. The V gene is TRBV7-6, the J gene TRBJ2-1; TRBD2 matches at 14 bases. The V gene's germline CDR1 is SGHVS and CDR2 FNYEAQ. CDR3 length: 16 residues. V trimming: 5 bases; J trimming: 7 bases; junction bases outside the gene matches: 7.

The rearrangement links TRBV19 to TRBJ2-7; 9 bases are a match to TRBD2. Germline V lookup: CDR1 LNHDA, CDR2 SQIVND (reference sequence). J was trimmed by 3 bases and V by 1 base; bases with no gene match: 4. The CDR3 contains 15 residues. Written as DNA, the CDR3 is TGTGCCAGTAGTATAGTTAGCGGGAGAGGCTACGAGCAGTACTTC. As protein: CASSIVSGRGYEQYF.

The chain's CDR3 is CSARRLSGVVEKLFF. CDR3 coding DNA: TGCAGTGCTAGACGACTTTCAGGGGTTGTGGAAAAACTGTTTTTT. V usage is TRBV20-1 and J usage is TRBJ1-4; weak D call: TRBD1 (6 bases). The CDR3 is 15 amino acids. The germline gives CDR1 DFQATT, CDR2 SNEGSKA (reference sequence). V was clipped by 2 bases and J by 8 bases, with 18 bases between them.

The chain recombines TRBV2 with TRBJ1-5; 7 positions match TRBD1. From germline, CDR1 is SNHLY and CDR2 FYNNEI. Losses at the gene ends were 4 bases for V and 2 bases for J; bases not matched to a gene: 11. The CDR3 runs 17 residues. The CDR3 sequence: CASSGRTGGGGNQPQHF. The CDR3 coding sequence is TGTGCCAGCAGTGGTCGGACAGGCGGGGGGGGCAATCAGCCCCAGCATTTT.

Only a few counts were recorded for this clonotype. V is TRBV11-3 and J is TRBJ2-2; D possibly corresponds to TRBD1 (5 bases). Germline CDR1 reads SGHNT; CDR2 reads YENEEA. V was cut by 6 bases and J by 4 bases, with 12 bases left in between. The CDR3 totals 14 residues. Here the CDR3 DNA reads TGTGCCAGCAGGGCGGACATAGGCACCGGGGAGCTGTTTTTT. Encoded protein: CASRADIGTGELFF.

J is TRBJ1-6 and V is TRBV6-2 or TRBV6-3, with D maybe TRBD1 (6 bases). From germline, CDR1 is MNHEY and CDR2 SVGEGT. The V end was cut by 6 bases, the J end by 10 bases, with 16 bases between. The CDR3 extends over 14 amino acids. CDR3 coding DNA: TGTGCCAGCAGAGACTGGGGGGCGCAATCACCCCTCCACTTT. It encodes CASRDWGAQSPLHF.

This clonotype occurred a few times. The CDR3 spells CATQTRSSYEQYF. The CDR3 DNA follows: TGTGCCACCCAGACTAGAAGCTCCTACGAGCAGTACTTC. The genes are TRBV10-3 and TRBJ2-7; D is perhaps TRBD2 (6 bases). V shed 10 bases and J shed 0 bases, with 13 bases lying between them. Germline lookup yields CDR1 ENHRY and CDR2 SYGVKD. The CDR3 is made up of 13 amino acids.

This clonotype came up a few times. The chain employs TRBV19 and TRBJ1-5; maybe TRBD1 (5 bases). The CDR3 length is 15 residues. The V gene's germline CDR1 is LNHDA and CDR2 SQIVND (reference sequence). The germline V and J ends were trimmed by 1 base and 0 bases, with 7 bases remaining between them. CDR3 nucleotides: TGTGCCAGTAGTATAGCGGGGCTTAGCAATCAGCCCCAGCATTTT. Encoded protein: CASSIAGLSNQPQHF. Combining the CDR3 with reference TRBV19 and TRBJ1-5 gives the whole variable domain DGGITQSPKYLFRKEGQNVTLSCEQNLNHDAMYWYRQDPGQGLRLIYYSQIVNDFQKGDIAEGYSVSREKKESFPLTVTSAQKNPTAFYLCASSIAGLSNQPQHFGDGTRLSIL.

This clonotype was seen more than once but under ten times. This chain's CDR3 is CASSSYLAGGRQETQYF. The CDR3 bases are TGTGCCAGCAGTTCTTACTTAGCGGGGGGTAGACAAGAGACCCAGTACTTC. The chain joins TRBV28 to TRBJ2-5; 10 positions agree with TRBD2. Looked up from germline, CDR1 is MDHEN and CDR2 is SYDVKM. The CDR3 covers 17 residues. Trimming removed 4 bases from V and 2 bases from J; junction bases left unmatched: 10.

This clonotype was seen repeatedly, ten times or more. The V call is TRBV28, the J call TRBJ2-1; tentative D call: TRBD1 (6 bases). Germline assignment: CDR1 MDHEN and CDR2 SYDVKM. The length of the CDR3 is 17 residues. Trimming stripped 7 bases from V and 2 bases from J, with 21 bases between. The CDR3: CASIPTQGQSTYNEQFF. The DNA for the CDR3 is TGTGCCAGCATCCCCACCCAGGGGCAATCCACCTACAATGAGCAGTTCTTC.

This clonotype has a handful of counts. The genes are TRBV3-1 and TRBJ2-1, with 9 nucleotides matching TRBD2. Germline V gene data show CDR1 as LGHDT and CDR2 as YNNKEL (reference sequence). This CDR3 region has 17 residues. V shed 6 bases and J 6 bases; nucleotides not matched to a gene: 15. CDR3 in amino acids: CASSRSGSAGGPNEQFF. CDR3 bases: TGTGCCAGCAGTCGGTCAGGGAGTGCGGGAGGGCCCAATGAGCAGTTCTTC.

This clonotype was seen a few times. The chain combines TRBV20-1 with TRBJ2-1; unclear D gene. Germline values: CDR1 DFQATT, CDR2 SNEGSKA (reference sequence). The CDR3 is 13 residues long. Trimming stripped 0 bases from V and 6 bases from J, with 9 bases between. The CDR3 bases are TGCAGTGCTAGAGATATGGCCAGCAATGAGCAGTTCTTC. This encodes CSARDMASNEQFF.

This clonotype has at least ten counts. The rearrangement links TRBV4-2 to TRBJ2-2; the D is unclear. Germline lookup yields CDR1 LGHNA and CDR2 YNFKEQ. The CDR3 length is 15 residues. V was pared by 1 base and J by 13 bases, with 19 bases between. The DNA for the CDR3 is TGTGCCAGCAGCCAAGTTTCACCCGGTCTTTTAGGGCTGTTTTTT. This encodes CASSQVSPGLLGLFF.

This clonotype has at least ten counts. The chain employs TRBV7-3 and TRBJ2-1; 8 bases are a match to TRBD2. Germline V gives CDR1 SGHTA, CDR2 FQGTGA. The CDR3 runs 17 residues. V lost 2 bases, J lost 0 bases, and 6 bases stayed unmatched. CDR3 residues: CASSLERGRSSYNEQFF. The CDR3 DNA follows: TGTGCCAGCAGCTTAGAACGCGGGAGGAGCTCCTACAATGAGCAGTTCTTC.

In this sample, this clonotype turned up a few times. V is TRBV19 and J is TRBJ2-4; D call uncertain. The V gene's germline CDR1 is LNHDA and CDR2 SQIVND (reference sequence). The CDR3 sequence is 16 residues long. V shed 3 bases and J shed 0 bases, with 12 bases lying between them. CDR3 nucleotides: TGTGCCAGTAGTATTGTTCGAGCCGGAGCCAAAAACATTCAGTACTTC. This translates into CASSIVRAGAKNIQYF. The variable domain in full, completed from reference TRBV19 and TRBJ2-4, reads DGGITQSPKYLFRKEGQNVTLSCEQNLNHDAMYWYRQDPGQGLRLIYYSQIVNDFQKGDIAEGYSVSREKKESFPLTVTSAQKNPTAFYLCASSIVRAGAKNIQYFGAGTRLSVL.

This clonotype was observed many times. The chain recombines TRBV12-3 or TRBV12-4 with TRBJ1-2, with D perhaps matching TRBD1 (6 bases). Trimming removed 3 bases at V and 2 bases at J, with 10 bases between. The CDR3 extends over 14 amino acids. The CDR3 region is CASSFTQGNYGYTF. Written as DNA, the CDR3 is TGTGCCAGCAGTTTCACCCAGGGGAACTATGGCTACACCTTC.

V gene TRBV20-1 combines with J gene TRBJ1-1; unclear D gene. Per germline, CDR1 DFQATT and CDR2 SNEGSKA (reference sequence). V shed 4 bases and J shed 5 bases, with 14 bases lying between them. This CDR3 contains 13 residues. DNA of the CDR3: TGCAGTGCTACATCTTCTTCCATGACTGAAGCTTTCTTT. It yields the protein CSATSSSMTEAFF.

The chain joins TRBV9 to TRBJ1-5, with 7 bases fitting TRBD1. The germline gives CDR1 SGDLS, CDR2 YYNGEE. This CDR3 spans 14 amino acids. With V trimmed by 0 bases and J by 4 bases, 1 base remained unmatched. CDR3 DNA sequence: TGTGCCAGCAGCGTAGGGGACAGAAATCAGCCCCAGCATTTT. Protein sequence: CASSVGDRNQPQHF.

At least ten counts were recorded for this clonotype. The chain links TRBV15 to TRBJ1-5; D is unresolved. The CDR3 consists of 16 residues. Germline CDR1 reads LNHNV; CDR2 reads YYDKDF (reference sequence). Trimming removed 4 bases at V and 7 bases at J, with 20 bases between. CDR3 sequence (DNA): TGTGCCACCAGCATGTTCGGAGGGAGAGGCGAACAGCCCCAGCATTTT. Encoded protein: CATSMFGGRGEQPQHF.

The sample holds a few counts of this clonotype. This chain uses TRBV11-1 with TRBJ2-1, with 12 bases aligning to TRBD2. From germline, CDR1 is SGHAT and CDR2 FQDESV (reference sequence). The trim removed 4 bases at V and 3 bases at J, leaving 10 bases unmatched. This CDR3 spans 18 amino acids. CDR3: CASSSHPRTSGDYNEQFF. In DNA form, the CDR3 reads TGTGCCAGCAGCTCACACCCCCGGACTAGCGGGGACTACAATGAGCAGTTCTTC.

About this clonotype: A much larger clone lies a single base off, so this may be a read error. The chain couples TRBV3-1 to TRBJ2-2; 8 bases align to TRBD2. The CDR3 runs 13 residues. CDR1 and CDR2 (germline): LGHDT, YNNKEL (reference sequence). V trimming: 7 bases; J trimming: 9 bases; junction bases outside the gene matches: 7. The CDR3 loop reads CASTRGGAWELFF. As DNA, the CDR3 is TGTGCCAGCACCCGGGGGGGTGCCTGGGAGCTGTTTTTT.

This clonotype has a count of ten or more. The chain couples TRBV5-1 to TRBJ2-1; no definite D call. Looked up from germline, CDR1 is SGHRS and CDR2 is YFSETQ. V was trimmed by 0 bases and J by 5 bases, leaving 12 bases between them. The CDR3 has 15 amino acids. CDR3 amino acids: CASSLVGDFHNEQFF. The CDR3 DNA sequence: TGCGCCAGCAGCTTGGTTGGGGATTTTCACAATGAGCAGTTCTTC. The variable domain in full, with the rest retrieved from reference TRBV5-1 and TRBJ2-1, is KAGVTQTPRYLIKTRGQQVTLSCSPISGHRSVSWYQQTPGQGLQFLFEYFSETQRNKGNFPGRFSGRQFSNSRSEMNVSTLELGDSALYLCASSLVGDFHNEQFFGPGTRLTVL.

The V gene is TRBV20-1, the J gene TRBJ1-3, with D maybe TRBD1 (5 bases). The CDR3 is made up of 15 amino acids. With 7 bases removed from V and 0 bases from J, the gap between germline ends came to 16 bases. CDR1 and CDR2 from the germline V gene are DFQATT and SNEGSKA (reference sequence). CDR3: CSVALRGSSGNTIYF. In DNA, the CDR3 is TGCAGTGTGGCCCTAAGGGGAAGCTCTGGAAACACCATATATTTT.